The clone carrying this T cell receptor beta chain has only a few counts. Its target is not known. The data were taken from a study of T cells in Graves' hyperthyroidism and ophthalmopathy. Study at large: Blood was drawn when the patient was first diagnosed and still untreated. Points from the study as a whole: From stable hyperthyroidism, ophthalmopathy was separated by a 13 V-J model. Most thyroid clonotypes with frequency above 0.001 were detected in blood.

CDR1 is SQVTM and CDR2 is ANQGSEA in the germline V gene. Germline trimming cut 3 bases from V and 5 bases from J; bases unmatched to any gene: 14. This CDR3 spans 18 amino acids. Uncontrolled infections, other autoimmune diseases, pregnancy or lactation led to exclusion of patients. RNA transcripts provided the source from which TCR beta CDR3 regions were amplified. With the HTBI primer set, the TCR CDR3 went through a first round of RT-PCR. Each CDR3 protein gets one entry after TCRdb re-called the multiplex PCR reads with MiXCR. Seen here are approximately 400,000 distinct CDR3 sequences, approximately 15% observed once, and the top ten hold about 30%.

The receptor was isolated from a woman aged 18 to 35 with Graves' hyperthyroidism that later progressed to Graves' ophthalmopathy. The chain employs TRBV29-1 and TRBJ2-1, with 12 bases matching TRBD2. The sequencing input was blood. CDR3 sequence (DNA): TGCAGCGTTGATGTTTTTCTAGCGGGAGGGAAGTCTCACAATGAGCAGTTCTTC. Protein: CSVDVFLAGGKSHNEQFF.